This entry describes one T cell receptor beta chain. Its antigen is still unknown. Additional DNA sequences in this sample encode the identical CDR3. This sample was taken from a study of shared clonotypes between healthy human individuals. Whole-study findings and limits: Naive subsets tended to show greater estimated richness than memory subsets.

The repertoire was sequenced with immunoSEQ multiplex PCR; TCRdb's copy has only in-frame clones and lacks some. The sample has more than 2,000,000 clones; around 94% are singletons. Every one of the donors was a Caucasian adult that lived in Nashville, Tennessee. The CDR3 sequence is 14 residues long. Germline V gene lookup returns CDR1 SGHRS and CDR2 YFSETQ. V was trimmed by 3 bases and J by 0 bases, leaving 4 bases between them. The chain couples TRBV5-1 to TRBJ2-6, with D unclear. Sequencing was carried out using naive CD4+ T cells sorted from blood. Subset specified: CD45RA+ positively selected. This sequence originates from a man between 18 and 29 years old in good health. The CDR3 DNA follows: TGCGCCAGCAGCTCCGACTCTGGGGCCAACGTCCTGACTTTC. It is translated as CASSSDSGANVLTF.